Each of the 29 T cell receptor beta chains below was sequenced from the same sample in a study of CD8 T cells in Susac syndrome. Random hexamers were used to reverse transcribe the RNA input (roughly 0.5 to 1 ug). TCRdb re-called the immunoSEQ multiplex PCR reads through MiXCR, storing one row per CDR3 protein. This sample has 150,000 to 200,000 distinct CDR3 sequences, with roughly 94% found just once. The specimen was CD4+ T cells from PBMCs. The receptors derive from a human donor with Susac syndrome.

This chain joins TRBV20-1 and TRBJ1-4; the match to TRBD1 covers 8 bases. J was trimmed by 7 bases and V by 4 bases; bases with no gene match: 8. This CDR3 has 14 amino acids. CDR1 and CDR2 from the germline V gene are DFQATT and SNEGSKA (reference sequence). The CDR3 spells CSANPGQGSEKLFF. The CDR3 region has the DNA TGCAGTGCTAACCCCGGACAGGGAAGTGAAAAACTGTTTTTT.

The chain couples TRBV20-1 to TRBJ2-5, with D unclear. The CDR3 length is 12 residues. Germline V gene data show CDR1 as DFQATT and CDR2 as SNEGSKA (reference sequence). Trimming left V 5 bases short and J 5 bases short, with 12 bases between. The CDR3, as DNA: TGCAGTGCTTCTCTCGATGGGGAGACCCAGTACTTC. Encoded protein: CSASLDGETQYF.

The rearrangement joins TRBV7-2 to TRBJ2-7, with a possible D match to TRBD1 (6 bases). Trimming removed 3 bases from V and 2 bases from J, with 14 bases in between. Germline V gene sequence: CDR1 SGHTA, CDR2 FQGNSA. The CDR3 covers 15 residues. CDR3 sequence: CASSFPTGSTYEQYF. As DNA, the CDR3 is TGTGCCAGCAGCTTCCCGACAGGATCCACCTACGAGCAGTACTTC.

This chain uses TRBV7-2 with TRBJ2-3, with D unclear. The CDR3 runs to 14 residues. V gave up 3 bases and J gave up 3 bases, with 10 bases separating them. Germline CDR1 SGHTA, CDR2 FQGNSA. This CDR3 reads CASSLTGPTDTQYF. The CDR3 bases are TGTGCCAGCAGCTTGACGGGTCCTACAGATACGCAGTATTTT.

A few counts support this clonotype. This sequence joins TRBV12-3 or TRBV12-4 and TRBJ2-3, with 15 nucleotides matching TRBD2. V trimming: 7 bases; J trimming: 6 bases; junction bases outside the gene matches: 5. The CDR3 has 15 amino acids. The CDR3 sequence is CASTPGTSGGDTQYF. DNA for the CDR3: TGTGCCAGCACCCCGGGGACTAGCGGGGGGGATACGCAGTATTTT.

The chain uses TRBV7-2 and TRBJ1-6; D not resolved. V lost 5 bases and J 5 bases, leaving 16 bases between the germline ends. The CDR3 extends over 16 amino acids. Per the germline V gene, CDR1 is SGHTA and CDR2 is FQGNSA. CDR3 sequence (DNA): TGTGCCAGCAGCCGATCGATGCAAGGGAATAATTCACCCCTCCACTTT. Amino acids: CASSRSMQGNNSPLHF. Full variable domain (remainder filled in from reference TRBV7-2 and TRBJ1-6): GAGVSQSPSNKVTEKGKDVELRCDPISGHTALYWYRQSLGQGLEFLIYFQGNSAPDKSGLPSDRFSAERTGGSVSTLTIQRTQQEDSAVYLCASSRSMQGNNSPLHFGNGTRLTVT.

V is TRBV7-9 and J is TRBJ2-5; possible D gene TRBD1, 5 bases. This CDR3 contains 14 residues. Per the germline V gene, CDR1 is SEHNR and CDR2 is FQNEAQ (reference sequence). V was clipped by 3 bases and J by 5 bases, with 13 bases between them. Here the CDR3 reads CASSFGALVETQYF. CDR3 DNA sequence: TGTGCCAGCAGCTTTGGGGCATTAGTGGAGACCCAGTACTTC. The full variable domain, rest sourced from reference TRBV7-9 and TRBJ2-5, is DTGVSQNPRHKITKRGQNVTFRCDPISEHNRLYWYRQTLGQGPEFLTYFQNEAQLEKSRLLSDRFSAERPKGSFSTLEIQRTEQGDSAMYLCASSFGALVETQYFGPGTRLLVL.

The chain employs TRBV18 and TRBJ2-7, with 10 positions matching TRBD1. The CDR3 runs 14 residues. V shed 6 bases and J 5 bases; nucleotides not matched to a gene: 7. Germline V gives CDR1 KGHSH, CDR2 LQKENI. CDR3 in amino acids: CASSRQGAANEQYF. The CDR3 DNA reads TGTGCCAGCTCCCGACAGGGGGCAGCCAACGAGCAGTACTTC.

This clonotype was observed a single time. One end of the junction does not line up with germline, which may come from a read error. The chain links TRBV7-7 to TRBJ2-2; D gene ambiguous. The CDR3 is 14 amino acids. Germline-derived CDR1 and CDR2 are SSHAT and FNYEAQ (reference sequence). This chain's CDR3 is CASTLTPGSGELFF. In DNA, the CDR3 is TGTGCTAGCACCCTAACCCCCGGAAGCGGGGAGCTGTTTTTT.

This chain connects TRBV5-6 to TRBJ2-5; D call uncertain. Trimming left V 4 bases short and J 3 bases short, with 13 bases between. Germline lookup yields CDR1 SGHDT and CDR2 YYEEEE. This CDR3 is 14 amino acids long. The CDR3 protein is CASSLLSAKETQYF. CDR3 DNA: TGTGCCAGCAGCCTGTTGAGCGCCAAAGAGACCCAGTACTTC.

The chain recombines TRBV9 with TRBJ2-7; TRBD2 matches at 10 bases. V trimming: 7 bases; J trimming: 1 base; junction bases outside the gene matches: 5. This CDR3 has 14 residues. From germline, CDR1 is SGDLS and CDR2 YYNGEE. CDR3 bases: TGTGCCAGCGGGGGACTAGCGCCTTCCTACGAGCAGTACTTC. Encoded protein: CASGGLAPSYEQYF.

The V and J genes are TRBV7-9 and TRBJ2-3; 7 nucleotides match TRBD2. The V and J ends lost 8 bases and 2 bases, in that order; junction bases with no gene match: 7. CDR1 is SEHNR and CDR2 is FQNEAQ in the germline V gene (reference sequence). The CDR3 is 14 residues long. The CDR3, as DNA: TGTGCCAGCCTTCCGGGGGGACCCACAGATACGCAGTATTTT. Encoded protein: CASLPGGPTDTQYF.

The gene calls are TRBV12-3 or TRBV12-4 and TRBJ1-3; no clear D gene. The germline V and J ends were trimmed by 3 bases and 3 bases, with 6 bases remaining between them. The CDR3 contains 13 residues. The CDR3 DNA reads TGTGCCAGCAGTTTTGGGGTTGGAAACACCATATATTTT. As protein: CASSFGVGNTIYF.

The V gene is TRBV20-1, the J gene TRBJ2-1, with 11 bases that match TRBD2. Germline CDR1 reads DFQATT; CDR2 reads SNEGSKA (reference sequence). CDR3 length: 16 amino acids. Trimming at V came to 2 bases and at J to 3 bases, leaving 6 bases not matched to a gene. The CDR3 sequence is CSARPLSGGVYNEQFF. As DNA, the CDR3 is TGCAGTGCTAGACCCCTTAGCGGGGGGGTCTACAATGAGCAGTTCTTC.

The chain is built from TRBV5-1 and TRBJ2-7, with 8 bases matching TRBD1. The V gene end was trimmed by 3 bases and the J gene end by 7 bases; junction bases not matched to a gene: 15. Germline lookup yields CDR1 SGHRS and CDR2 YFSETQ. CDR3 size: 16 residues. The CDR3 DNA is TGCGCCAGCAGCTCCTCGCCGGGACAGGCCACCATAGAGCAGTACTTC. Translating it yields CASSSSPGQATIEQYF.

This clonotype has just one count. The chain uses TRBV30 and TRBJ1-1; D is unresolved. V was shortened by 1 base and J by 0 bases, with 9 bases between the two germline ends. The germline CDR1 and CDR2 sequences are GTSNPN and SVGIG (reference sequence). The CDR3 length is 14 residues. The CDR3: CAWSAGPMNTEAFF. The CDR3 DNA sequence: TGTGCCTGGAGTGCAGGCCCCATGAACACTGAAGCTTTCTTT.

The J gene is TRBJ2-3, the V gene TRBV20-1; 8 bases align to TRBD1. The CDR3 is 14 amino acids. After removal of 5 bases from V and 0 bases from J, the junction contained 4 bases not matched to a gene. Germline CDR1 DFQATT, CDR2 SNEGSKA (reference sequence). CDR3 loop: CSAVDRGSTDTQYF. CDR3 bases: TGCAGTGCTGTTGACAGGGGAAGCACAGATACGCAGTATTTT.

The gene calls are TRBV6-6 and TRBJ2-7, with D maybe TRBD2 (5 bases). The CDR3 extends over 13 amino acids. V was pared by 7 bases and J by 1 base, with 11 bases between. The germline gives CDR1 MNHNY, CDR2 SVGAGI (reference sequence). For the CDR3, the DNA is TGTGCCAGCATGAGCGGCGGGTCCTACGAGCAGTACTTC. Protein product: CASMSGGSYEQYF.

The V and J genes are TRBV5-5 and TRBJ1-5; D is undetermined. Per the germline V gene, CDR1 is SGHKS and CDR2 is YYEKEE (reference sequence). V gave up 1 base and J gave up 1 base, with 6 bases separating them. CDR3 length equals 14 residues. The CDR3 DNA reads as TGTGCCAGCAGCTTGTACGGGAGCAATCAGCCCCAGCATTTT. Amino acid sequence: CASSLYGSNQPQHF.

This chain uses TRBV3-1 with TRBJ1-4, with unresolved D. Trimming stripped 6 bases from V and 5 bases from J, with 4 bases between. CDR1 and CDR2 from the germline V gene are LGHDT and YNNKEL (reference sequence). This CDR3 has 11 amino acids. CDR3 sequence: CASRQNEKLFF. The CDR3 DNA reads TGTGCCAGCAGACAAAATGAAAAACTGTTTTTT.

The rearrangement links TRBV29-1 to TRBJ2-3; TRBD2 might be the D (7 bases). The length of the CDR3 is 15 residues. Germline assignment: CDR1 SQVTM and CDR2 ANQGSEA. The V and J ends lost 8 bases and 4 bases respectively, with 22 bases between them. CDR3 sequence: CSTKLVGGPADTQYF. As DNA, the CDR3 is TGCAGCACCAAGTTGGTGGGGGGGCCCGCAGATACGCAGTATTTT.

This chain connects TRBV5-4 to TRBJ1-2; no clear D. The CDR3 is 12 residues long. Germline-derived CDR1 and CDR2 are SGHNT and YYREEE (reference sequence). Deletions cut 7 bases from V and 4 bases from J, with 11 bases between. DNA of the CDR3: TGTGCCAGCGGAAGAAGCAGCTATGGCTACACCTTC. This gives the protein CASGRSSYGYTF.

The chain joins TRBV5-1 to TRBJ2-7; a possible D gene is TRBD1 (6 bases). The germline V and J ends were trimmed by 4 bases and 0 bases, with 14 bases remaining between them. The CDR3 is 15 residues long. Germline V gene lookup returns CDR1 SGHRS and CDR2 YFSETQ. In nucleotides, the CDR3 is TGCGCCAGCAGCCCCCGGGACACCTACTCCTACGAGCAGTACTTC. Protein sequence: CASSPRDTYSYEQYF.

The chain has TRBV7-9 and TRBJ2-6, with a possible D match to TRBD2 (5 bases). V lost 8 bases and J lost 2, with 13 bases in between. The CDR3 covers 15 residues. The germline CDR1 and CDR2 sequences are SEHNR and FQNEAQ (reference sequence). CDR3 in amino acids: CASPGSGTGANVLTF. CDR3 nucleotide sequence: TGTGCCAGCCCGGGATCGGGGACTGGGGCCAACGTCCTGACTTTC.

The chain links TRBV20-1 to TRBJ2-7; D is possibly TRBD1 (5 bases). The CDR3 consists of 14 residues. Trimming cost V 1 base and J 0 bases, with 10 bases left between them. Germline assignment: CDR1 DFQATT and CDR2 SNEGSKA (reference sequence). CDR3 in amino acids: CSARGQGASYEQYF. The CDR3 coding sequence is TGCAGTGCTAGAGGACAAGGGGCCTCCTACGAGCAGTACTTC.

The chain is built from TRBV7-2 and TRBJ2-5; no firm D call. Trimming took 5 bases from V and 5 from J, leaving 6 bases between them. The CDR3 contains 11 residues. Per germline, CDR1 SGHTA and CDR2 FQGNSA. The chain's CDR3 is CASSRTETQYF. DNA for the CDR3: TGTGCCAGCAGCCGAACGGAGACCCAGTACTTC.

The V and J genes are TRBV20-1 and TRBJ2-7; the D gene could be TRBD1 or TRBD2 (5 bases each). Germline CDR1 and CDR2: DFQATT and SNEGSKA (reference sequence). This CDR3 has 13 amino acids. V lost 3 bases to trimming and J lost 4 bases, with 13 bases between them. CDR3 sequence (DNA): TGCAGTGCTAGTCCGGGACCCCAGTACGAGCAGTACTTC. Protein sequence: CSASPGPQYEQYF.

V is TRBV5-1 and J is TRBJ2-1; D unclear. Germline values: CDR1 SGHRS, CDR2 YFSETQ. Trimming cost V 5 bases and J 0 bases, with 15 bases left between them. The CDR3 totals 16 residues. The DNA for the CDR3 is TGCGCCAGCAGTTCAACGACAAGAAGCTCCTACAATGAGCAGTTCTTC. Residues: CASSSTTRSSYNEQFF.

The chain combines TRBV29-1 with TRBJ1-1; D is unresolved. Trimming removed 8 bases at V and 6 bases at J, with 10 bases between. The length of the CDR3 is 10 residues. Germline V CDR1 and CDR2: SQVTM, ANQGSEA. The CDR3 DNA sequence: TGCAGCCCGGTTCAGTCTGAAGCTTTCTTT. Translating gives CSPVQSEAFF.